Below are 6 T cell receptor beta chains sequenced from a single sample in a study of blood T cell repertoires in COVID-19. Using immunoSEQ multiplex PCR, the repertoire was profiled, and TCRdb retains in-frame clones only, with some absent. The sample yields 300,000 to 400,000 clones, under 95% seen once. Sequencing was performed on peripheral blood. Receptors were obtained from a woman aged 18-35 years who had recovered from COVID-19.

In this sample, this clone turned up a few times. The chain links TRBV19 to TRBJ1-6; perhaps TRBD1 as D (5 bases). Trimming left V 0 bases short and J 5 bases short, with 8 bases between. CDR3 length: 15 residues. CDR1 is LNHDA, CDR2 SQIVND, per germline (reference sequence). In DNA, the CDR3 is TGTGCCAGTAGTATAGAGTCGGGGGATAATTCACCCCTCCACTTT. Protein sequence: CASSIESGDNSPLHF.

The CDR3 sequence: CASSQGQGTYGYTF. CDR3 nucleotide sequence: TGTGCCAGCAGCCAGGGACAGGGGACTTATGGCTACACCTTC. The chain employs TRBV6-2 or TRBV6-3 and TRBJ1-2, with 10 bases that match TRBD1. Losses at the gene ends were 6 bases for V and 5 bases for J; bases not matched to a gene: 6. Germline CDR1 reads MNHEY; CDR2 reads SVGEGT. CDR3 length equals 14 residues.

This chain connects TRBV6-5 to TRBJ2-2; TRBD2 might be the D (5 bases). There are 15 residues in the CDR3. Trimming shortened V by 2 bases and J by 0 bases, and 7 bases separated the two germline ends. Germline CDR1 MNHEY, CDR2 SVGAGI. The CDR3 coding sequence is TGTGCCAGCAGTTACACCGGGGCGAACACCGGGGAGCTGTTTTTT. Its translation is CASSYTGANTGELFF.

CDR3 sequence reads: CASSRSGRAGPPRYF. For the CDR3, the DNA is TGTGCCAGCAGTAGGAGCGGGAGGGCCGGTCCCCCCCGGTATTTT. The chain carries TRBV6-2 or TRBV6-3 and TRBJ2-3, with 10 positions matching TRBD2. This CDR3 is built from 15 residues. The ends lost 5 bases at V and 14 bases at J; junction bases unmatched: 16. Germline V lookup: CDR1 MNHEY, CDR2 SVGEGT.

The chain has TRBV11-2 and TRBJ1-2, with D perhaps TRBD1 (6 bases). CDR1 is SGHAT, CDR2 FQNNGV, per germline. V was trimmed by 5 bases and J by 5 bases, leaving 21 bases between them. CDR3 length equals 16 residues. The CDR3 here is CASSATGGYSGYGYTF. In DNA, the CDR3 is TGTGCCAGCAGCGCGACAGGAGGATATTCGGGGTATGGCTACACCTTC.

The gene calls are TRBV7-9 and TRBJ2-1; 7 nucleotides align to TRBD2. Trimming at V came to 0 bases and at J to 8 bases, leaving 1 base not matched to a gene. Per germline, CDR1 SEHNR and CDR2 FQNEAQ (reference sequence). The CDR3 is 13 residues long. The CDR3 sequence is CASSLATSHEQFF. CDR3 coding DNA: TGTGCCAGCAGCTTAGCGACTAGCCATGAGCAGTTCTTC.